The present T cell receptor (beta chain) was sequenced within a study of Ad26.COV2.S vaccination and SARS-CoV-2 variants. Study-wide points: The study found higher spike-specific TCR breadth in vaccine than placebo recipients.

The method was immunoSEQ multiplex PCR; TCRdb's version includes in-frame clones alone and lacks a portion of them. Of about half a million clones listed, nearly 90% are singletons. For this clone: What it binds is not known.

Treatment reported: some 19 received Ad26.COV2.S at low or high dose, single or two shots; 5 received placebo; per-sample allocation not given. Samples came from day 63 after the first vaccine or placebo injection. From germline, CDR1 is SGHVS and CDR2 FQNEAQ. Unmatched junction bases numbered 2, after V lost 4 bases and J lost 2 bases. The length of the CDR3 is 14 residues. The clonotype was recovered from a person aged 18-65 years who received the Ad26.COV2.S COVID-19 vaccine or a placebo. The chain couples TRBV7-8 to TRBJ1-3; 7 bases map to TRBD1. The input for sequencing was peripheral blood, taken in a trial of Ad26.COV2.S vaccine versus placebo. As DNA, the CDR3 is TGTGCCAGCAGCTCGGGACAGCCTGGAAACACCATATATTTT. Translated, it gives CASSSGQPGNTIYF. The full variable domain, in which reference TRBV7-8 and TRBJ1-3 provide the parts outside the CDR3, is GAGVSQSPRYKVAKRGQDVALRCDPISGHVSLFWYQQALGQGPEFLTYFQNEAQLDKSGLPSDRFFAERPEGSVSTLKIQRTQQEDSAVYLCASSSGQPGNTIYFGEGSWLTVV.